These 3 T cell receptor beta chains came from one sample sequenced in a study of T cells in Graves' hyperthyroidism and ophthalmopathy (dated 2019 in TCRdb). Library preparation was by multiplex PCR. Data came from an Illumina HiSeq 2000. Amplification of TCR beta CDR3 regions was carried out from RNA transcripts. The first round of RT-PCR for the TCR CDR3 was performed with the HTBI primer set and the Qiagen OneStep RT-PCR kit. TCRdb reprocessing: public reads trimmed at Q25 with fastp, clones called with MiXCR, in-frame beta chains kept. Under each unique CDR3 protein, matching rows form one entry showing the most common genes and DNA. The sample table shows roughly 300,000 distinct CDR3 sequences, and about 20% are seen once. The ten largest clones add up to under 55% of the sample. The specimen sequenced was blood. The source of these receptors is a woman aged 45-59 years with Graves' hyperthyroidism.

The table lists this clonotype with many counts. The rearrangement links TRBV30 to TRBJ1-5; TRBD1 might be the D (5 bases). Per germline, CDR1 GTSNPN and CDR2 SVGIG (reference sequence). Trimming removed 0 bases from V and 7 bases from J, with 13 bases in between. This CDR3 is built from 14 residues. CDR3 sequence (DNA): TGTGCCTGGAGTGTATTCCCCGAGGGGCAGCCCCAGCATTTT. Amino acid sequence: CAWSVFPEGQPQHF.

This clonotype appeared a few times. V is TRBV20-1 and J is TRBJ2-3; D is possibly TRBD1 (6 bases). The CDR3 consists of 12 residues. The V end lost 0 bases, the J end lost 5 bases, and 6 bases lay between the germline ends. Looked up from germline, CDR1 is DFQATT and CDR2 is SNEGSKA (reference sequence). DNA for the CDR3: TGCAGTGCTAGAGAAGGGGGAGATACGCAGTATTTT. This encodes CSAREGGDTQYF.

The J gene is TRBJ1-1, the V gene TRBV6-5; no reliable D call. This CDR3 has 16 amino acids. V was cut by 0 bases and J by 2 bases, with 13 bases left in between. Germline CDR1 and CDR2: MNHEY and SVGAGI. CDR3 nucleotides: TGTGCCAGCAGTTACTCGTCGGCAGATCGCAACACTGAAGCTTTCTTT. It specifies CASSYSSADRNTEAFF.